This T cell receptor beta chain was observed in a study of identical twins. V was clipped by 4 bases and J by 2 bases; unmatched bases: 8. CDR1 is PRHDT and CDR2 is FYEKMQ in the germline V gene (reference sequence). The CDR3 loop spans 16 amino acids. TCRdb re-called the 5' RACE reads through MiXCR, storing one row per CDR3 protein. Of about 190,000 distinct CDR3 sequences listed, approximately 15% were seen once; the top ten hold over 35%. These data are also associated with another study on T cells expressing NK-cell markers. That study adds: In a handful of donors, dominant clonotypes made up about 28.3-60.1% of CD3+CD56-NKG2C+ cells.

The specimen was CD8+ T cells sorted from blood. The TCR originated in a woman in her late teens or twenties in good health. V is TRBV13 and J is TRBJ2-4, with 7 bases lining up with TRBD1. The CDR3 DNA reads TGTGCCAGCAGCTCCCGACAGGGAGCCTCCAAAAACATTCAGTACTTC. Its protein is CASSSRQGASKNIQYF.